Listed below are T cell receptor beta chains from one sample, sequenced in a study of TIL therapy for anti-PD-1-resistant metastatic lung cancer. Measured with immunoSEQ multiplex PCR; TCRdb has only the in-frame clones, and not every one. The sample shows about 48,000 clones, 71% of them seen only once. Sequencing used tumor tissue, obtained at baseline. All receptors come from a person aged 25 to 80 with non-small cell lung cancer. Each CDR3 is given with its conserved first and last residue. Each record gives: CDR3 protein, CDR3 DNA, V gene, CDR3 length, J gene, D gene, clone size. A D gene is named only where the DNA matches it firmly. The size of a clone is reported for some rows only, either as once, few or many, or as a class for expanded clones.

CDR3: CASSLGDGDQPQHF; DNA: TGCGCCAGCAGCTTAGGGGACGGTGATCAGCCCCAGCATTTT; V: TRBV5-1; length: 14; J: TRBJ1-5; D: NA; size: NA
CDR3: CASGRQLSSIQPQHF; DNA: TGTGCCAGCGGAAGACAGTTATCGAGCATTCAGCCCCAGCATTTT; V: TRBV6-1; length: 15; J: TRBJ1-5; D: NA; size: NA
CDR3: CASSVDPGQGSSGSPLHF; DNA: TGTGCCAGCAGCGTTGATCCGGGACAGGGGTCTTCGGGTTCACCCCTCCACTTT; V: TRBV9; length: 18; J: TRBJ1-6; D: TRBD1; size: NA
CDR3: CASSVGDIYSYEQYF; DNA: TGTGCCAGCAGCGTAGGGGACATCTACTCCTACGAGCAGTACTTC; V: TRBV9; length: 15; J: TRBJ2-7; D: NA; size: NA
CDR3: CASSDGGGGPSYEQYF; DNA: TGTGCCAGCAGTGATGGTGGCGGGGGTCCCTCCTACGAGCAGTACTTC; V: TRBV6-1; length: 16; J: TRBJ2-7; D: TRBD2; size: NA
CDR3: CASNLGGTRPAKNIQYF; DNA: TGCGCCAGCAATCTGGGGGGGACTAGACCTGCCAAAAACATTCAGTACTTC; V: TRBV5-1; length: 17; J: TRBJ2-4; D: TRBD2; size: NA
CDR3: CASSVGGRVSQDGYTF; DNA: TGTGCCAGCAGCGTAGGGGGACGGGTTTCGCAGGATGGCTACACCTTC; V: TRBV9; length: 16; J: TRBJ1-2; D: NA; size: NA
CDR3: CSASSDTEAFF; DNA: TGCAGTGCTAGTAGCGACACTGAAGCTTTCTTT; V: TRBV20-1; length: 11; J: TRBJ1-1; D: NA; size: NA
CDR3: CASTSGTASGNTIYF; DNA: TGCGCCAGCACCTCCGGGACAGCCTCTGGAAACACCATATATTTT; V: TRBV5-1; length: 15; J: TRBJ1-3; D: TRBD1; size: NA
CDR3: CASSLESGGAYYGYTF; DNA: TGCGCCAGCAGCTTGGAGTCGGGGGGAGCGTACTATGGCTACACCTTC; V: TRBV5-1; length: 16; J: TRBJ1-2; D: NA; size: NA
CDR3: CASSLSQVGGGVGNEQFF; DNA: TGCGCCAGCAGCTTATCCCAAGTCGGGGGAGGGGTGGGTAATGAGCAGTTCTTC; V: TRBV5-1; length: 18; J: TRBJ2-1; D: TRBD2; size: NA
CDR3: CSVTLGVRDQPQHF; DNA: TGCAGCGTTACTCTCGGGGTCAGGGATCAGCCCCAGCATTTT; V: TRBV29-1; length: 14; J: TRBJ1-5; D: NA; size: NA
CDR3: CASSPGTSGGTGELFF; DNA: TGCGCCAGCAGCCCGGGGACTAGCGGGGGCACCGGGGAGCTGTTTTTT; V: TRBV5-1; length: 16; J: TRBJ2-2; D: TRBD2; size: NA
CDR3: CASSSLAGSQETQYF; DNA: TGTGCCAGTAGTTCACTAGCGGGGTCCCAAGAGACCCAGTACTTC; V: TRBV19; length: 15; J: TRBJ2-5; D: TRBD2; size: NA
CDR3: CASSVLAGLGELFF; DNA: TGCGCCAGCAGCGTACTAGCGGGGTTAGGGGAGCTGTTTTTT; V: TRBV5-1; length: 14; J: TRBJ2-2; D: TRBD2; size: NA
CDR3: CASSFSGGRDTQYF; DNA: TGTGCCAGCAGCTTTAGCGGGGGCAGGGATACGCAGTATTTT; V: TRBV7-2; length: 14; J: TRBJ2-3; D: TRBD2; size: NA
CDR3: CASSLNPGTSGTGELFF; DNA: TGTGCCAGCAGTTTAAACCCCGGGACGAGCGGCACCGGGGAGCTGTTTTTT; V: TRBV27; length: 17; J: TRBJ2-2; D: NA; size: NA
CDR3: CASSADRAYGYTF; DNA: TGTGCCAGCAGCGCCGACAGGGCCTATGGCTACACCTTC; V: TRBV2; length: 13; J: TRBJ1-2; D: TRBD1; size: few
CDR3: CASSPDRATEAFF; DNA: TGTGCCAGCAGCCCGGACAGGGCCACTGAAGCTTTCTTT; V: TRBV2; length: 13; J: TRBJ1-1; D: TRBD1; size: NA
CDR3: CASSLSRGTGELFF; DNA: TGTGCCAGCAGCTTGTCCCGGGGAACCGGGGAGCTGTTTTTT; V: TRBV5-4; length: 14; J: TRBJ2-2; D: NA; size: NA
CDR3: CASSLIYRGANTGELFF; DNA: TGTGCCAGCAGTTTAATATACCGGGGGGCGAACACCGGGGAGCTGTTTTTT; V: TRBV28; length: 17; J: TRBJ2-2; D: TRBD2; size: NA
CDR3: CASSLDAVYGYTF; DNA: TGTGCCAGCAGCTTGGATGCAGTCTATGGCTACACCTTC; V: TRBV5-4; length: 13; J: TRBJ1-2; D: NA; size: few
CDR3: CASSRSGRVGNTIYF; DNA: TGTGCCAGCAGTCGCTCTGGACGGGTTGGGAACACCATATATTTT; V: TRBV27; length: 15; J: TRBJ1-3; D: NA; size: NA
CDR3: CASADRGPETQYF; DNA: TGCGCCAGCGCGGACAGGGGGCCCGAGACCCAGTACTTC; V: TRBV10-2; length: 13; J: TRBJ2-5; D: TRBD1; size: NA
CDR3: CASSTRLTGAPRDNEQFF; DNA: TGTGCCAGCAGCACGCGACTGACGGGAGCCCCCCGTGACAATGAGCAGTTCTTC; V: TRBV21-1; length: 18; J: TRBJ2-1; D: NA; size: NA
CDR3: CASRPPQGAGEQYF; DNA: TGTGCCAGCAGACCGCCACAGGGGGCGGGTGAGCAGTACTTC; V: TRBV6-6; length: 14; J: TRBJ2-7; D: TRBD1; size: NA
CDR3: CASSLLGKSAYEQYF; DNA: TGTGCCAGCAGTTTATTGGGAAAGTCCGCCTACGAGCAGTACTTC; V: TRBV27; length: 15; J: TRBJ2-7; D: NA; size: NA
CDR3: CASSQDWKGASFSGNTIYF; DNA: TGCGCCAGCAGCCAAGATTGGAAGGGGGCGAGCTTCTCTGGAAACACCATATATTTT; V: TRBV4-1; length: 19; J: TRBJ1-3; D: TRBD1; size: few
CDR3: CASSLRTSGTDTQYF; DNA: TGTGCCAGCAGCTTGCGGACTAGCGGAACAGATACGCAGTATTTT; V: TRBV5-6; length: 15; J: TRBJ2-3; D: TRBD2; size: NA
CDR3: CASGTLSGSYNEQFF; DNA: TGTGCCAGCGGAACCTTAAGCGGCAGCTACAATGAGCAGTTCTTC; V: TRBV27; length: 15; J: TRBJ2-1; D: NA; size: NA
CDR3: CASSYARPNTEAFF; DNA: TGTGCCAGCAGTTACGCCCGTCCGAACACTGAAGCTTTCTTT; V: TRBV6-5; length: 14; J: TRBJ1-1; D: NA; size: NA
CDR3: CASSPNDRLGQFF; DNA: TGTGCCAGCAGCCCCAATGACAGGCTAGGGCAGTTCTTC; V: TRBV11-3; length: 13; J: TRBJ2-1; D: NA; size: NA
CDR3: CASSLGRQDEAFF; DNA: TGCGCCAGCAGCTTAGGTAGGCAAGATGAAGCTTTCTTT; V: TRBV5-1; length: 13; J: TRBJ1-1; D: NA; size: few
CDR3: CSVGTGNYEQYF; DNA: TGCAGCGTTGGGACAGGGAACTACGAGCAGTACTTC; V: TRBV29-1; length: 12; J: TRBJ2-7; D: TRBD1; size: NA
CDR3: CASSPTSGLEETQYF; DNA: TGTGCCAGCAGCCCTACTTCGGGGTTGGAAGAGACCCAGTACTTC; V: TRBV11-2; length: 15; J: TRBJ2-5; D: NA; size: NA
CDR3: CASSQDAGALSYEQYF; DNA: TGCGCCAGCAGCCAAGATGCGGGGGCCCTCTCCTACGAGCAGTACTTC; V: TRBV4-1; length: 16; J: TRBJ2-7; D: NA; size: NA
CDR3: CASSLDWGNYGYTF; DNA: TGTGCCAGCAGCTTAGATTGGGGAAACTATGGCTACACCTTC; V: TRBV7-9; length: 14; J: TRBJ1-2; D: NA; size: NA
CDR3: CASIGRRETQYF; DNA: TGTGCCAGCATTGGAAGGCGGGAGACCCAGTACTTC; V: TRBV7-9; length: 12; J: TRBJ2-5; D: NA; size: NA
CDR3: CASSPLTGGSYNEQFF; DNA: TGTGCTAGCAGCCCTTTGACAGGGGGCTCCTACAATGAGCAGTTCTTC; V: TRBV7-7; length: 16; J: TRBJ2-1; D: TRBD1; size: NA
CDR3: CASSLSTGRGYTF; DNA: TGTGCCAGCAGCTTAAGCACAGGTCGGGGCTACACCTTC; V: TRBV7-8; length: 13; J: TRBJ1-2; D: NA; size: NA
CDR3: CSVRSTGANVLTF; DNA: TGCAGCGTCCGATCCACTGGGGCCAACGTCCTGACTTTC; V: TRBV29-1; length: 13; J: TRBJ2-6; D: NA; size: once
CDR3: CASSLGVMGGNTIYF; DNA: TGTGCCAGCAGCTTAGGGGTGATGGGCGGAAACACCATATATTTT; V: TRBV7-2; length: 15; J: TRBJ1-3; D: NA; size: NA
CDR3: CASSFVAATIYF; DNA: TGTGCCAGCAGCTTCGTTGCGGCGACCATATATTTT; V: TRBV5-7; length: 12; J: TRBJ1-3; D: NA; size: NA
CDR3: CASSQDSRWARGNQPQHF; DNA: TGTGCCAGCAGCCAAGATTCCAGGTGGGCTAGGGGCAATCAGCCCCAGCATTTT; V: TRBV14; length: 18; J: TRBJ1-5; D: NA; size: NA